The clone carrying this T cell receptor beta chain was counted a few times. The CDR3 is 14 amino acids. With 1 base removed from V and 0 bases from J, the gap between germline ends came to 7 bases. Per germline, CDR1 SQVTM and CDR2 ANQGSEA. The data are from a study of blood T cells in healthy people across ages. The authors drew about 9.5 milliliters of peripheral blood from each donor. Alongside a J-beta primer mix, a sample-barcoded 5' primer served in a second PCR lasting roughly 7 to 11 cycles. Every sample gave at least 2.5 million paired-end reads containing CDR3. MiXCR, run by TCRdb on the 5' RACE reads, gives a single entry per CDR3 protein. The data show about 1.5 million distinct CDR3 sequences, 35% to 45% seen once.

The sequencing sample was made of blood. The clonotype comes from a woman younger than 30 in good health. The J gene is TRBJ2-1, the V gene TRBV29-1; no reliable D call. The CDR3 sequence: CSVEVISSYNEQFF. The DNA of the CDR3 is TGCAGCGTTGAAGTCATTTCCTCCTACAATGAGCAGTTCTTC.